This T cell receptor beta chain was captured by sequencing in a study of chemoradiotherapy in HPV16-positive cancers. General study points: For HPV16-positive patients, expanding HPV-responsive T cells associated with longer recurrence-free survival.

With respect to this clone: Its specificity is not known.

Profiled with immunoSEQ multiplex PCR; TCRdb holds only in-frame clones, not every one. Here the sample spans about 12,000 clones, 55% to 70% being singletons. The germline V and J ends were trimmed by 6 bases and 4 bases, with 15 bases remaining between them. Germline V gene data show CDR1 as SNHLY and CDR2 as FYNNEI. CDR3 length: 14 amino acids. The chain carries TRBV2 and TRBJ1-1; unclear D gene. The sample was taken from a patient who underwent chemoradiotherapy. The TCR was taken from a human donor with HPV-associated anogenital cancer. DNA of the CDR3: TGTGCCAGCAGCAGCACAGATCAAGGCACTGAAGCTTTCTTT. It specifies CASSSTDQGTEAFF.